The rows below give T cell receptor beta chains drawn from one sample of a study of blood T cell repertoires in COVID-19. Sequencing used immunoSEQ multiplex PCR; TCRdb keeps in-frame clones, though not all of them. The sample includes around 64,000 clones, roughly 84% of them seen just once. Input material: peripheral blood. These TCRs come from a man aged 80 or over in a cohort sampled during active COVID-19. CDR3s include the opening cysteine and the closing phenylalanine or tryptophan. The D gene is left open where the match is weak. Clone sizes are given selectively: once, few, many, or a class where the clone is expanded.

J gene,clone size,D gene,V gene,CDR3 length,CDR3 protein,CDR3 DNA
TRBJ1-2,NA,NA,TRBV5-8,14,CASSTYRAHYGYTF,TGTGCCAGCAGCACGTACAGGGCTCACTATGGCTACACCTTC
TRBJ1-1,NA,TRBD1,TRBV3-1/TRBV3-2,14,CASSRGQGRTEAFF,TGTGCCAGCAGCCGTGGACAGGGTAGGACTGAAGCTTTCTTT
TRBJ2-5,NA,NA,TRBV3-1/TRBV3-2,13,CASSQGEGGTQYF,TGTGCCAGCAGCCAAGGGGAAGGGGGGACCCAGTACTTC
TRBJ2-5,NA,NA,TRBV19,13,CASSGRGAETQYF,TGTGCCAGTAGTGGACGGGGGGCAGAGACCCAGTACTTC
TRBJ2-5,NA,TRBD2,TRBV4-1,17,CASSQGWSGRHQETQYF,TGCGCCAGCAGCCAAGGGTGGAGCGGGAGGCACCAAGAGACCCAGTACTTC
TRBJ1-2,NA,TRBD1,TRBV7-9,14,CASSSFDRGISYTF,TGTGCCAGCAGCTCTTTCGACAGGGGGATAAGCTACACCTTC
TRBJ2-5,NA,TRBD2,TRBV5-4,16,CASSPNLAGNQETQYF,TGTGCCAGCAGCCCAAATCTAGCGGGGAACCAAGAGACCCAGTACTTC
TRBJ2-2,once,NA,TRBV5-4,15,CASSLGTIDTGELFF,TGTGCCAGCAGCTTGGGGACAATCGACACCGGGGAGCTGTTTTTT
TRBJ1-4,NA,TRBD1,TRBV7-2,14,CASRFGQGNEKLFF,TGTGCCAGCCGCTTCGGACAGGGTAATGAAAAACTGTTTTTT
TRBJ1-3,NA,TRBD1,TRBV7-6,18,CASSPQPGTAASGNTIYF,TGTGCCAGCAGCCCCCAACCGGGGACAGCGGCTTCTGGAAACACCATATATTTT
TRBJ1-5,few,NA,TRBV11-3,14,CASSQGLGYQPQHF,TGTGCCAGCAGCCAGGGGTTAGGGTATCAGCCCCAGCATTTT
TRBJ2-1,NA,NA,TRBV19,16,CASSIVVGSSYNEQFF,TGTGCCAGTAGTATCGTGGTAGGGAGCTCCTACAATGAGCAGTTCTTC
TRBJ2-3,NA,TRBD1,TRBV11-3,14,CASSPHRGVDTQYF,TGTGCCAGCAGCCCCCACAGGGGTGTGGATACGCAGTATTTT
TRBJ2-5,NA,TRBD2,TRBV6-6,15,CASSQGLADQETQYF,TGTGCCAGCAGTCAGGGACTAGCGGACCAAGAGACCCAGTACTTC
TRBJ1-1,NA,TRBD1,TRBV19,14,CASSIAGQGTEAFF,TGTGCCAGTAGTATTGCGGGACAGGGGACTGAAGCTTTCTTT
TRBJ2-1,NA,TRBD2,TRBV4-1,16,CASSQVLRESHNEQFF,TGCGCCAGCAGCCAAGTTTTGCGGGAGTCTCACAATGAGCAGTTCTTC
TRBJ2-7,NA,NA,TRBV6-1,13,CASSETADYEQYF,TGTGCCAGCAGTGAGACAGCAGACTACGAGCAGTACTTC
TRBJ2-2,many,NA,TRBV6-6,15,CATRGAGGNTGELFF,TGTGCCACCAGGGGGGCAGGGGGAAACACCGGGGAGCTGTTTTTT
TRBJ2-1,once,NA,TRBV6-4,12,CASSDIEGGQFF,TGTGCCAGCAGTGACATCGAGGGAGGGCAGTTCTTC
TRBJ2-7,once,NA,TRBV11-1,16,CASSLFSERARYEQYF,TGTGCCAGCAGCTTATTCTCGGAGCGGGCACGCTACGAGCAGTACTTC
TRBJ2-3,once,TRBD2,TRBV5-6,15,CASSQSGRDTDTQYF,TGTGCCAGCAGTCAGAGCGGGAGGGACACAGATACGCAGTATTTT
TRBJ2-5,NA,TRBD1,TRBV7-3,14,CASSLTGTEETQYF,TGTGCCAGCAGCTTAACGGGGACAGAAGAGACCCAGTACTTC
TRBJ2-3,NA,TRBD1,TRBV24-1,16,CATSDSGTGKEDTQYF,TGTGCCACCAGTGATTCCGGGACAGGGAAGGAAGATACGCAGTATTTT
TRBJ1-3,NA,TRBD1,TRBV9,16,CASSKRQGLSGNTIYF,TGTGCCAGCAGCAAACGACAGGGTCTCTCTGGAAACACCATATATTTT
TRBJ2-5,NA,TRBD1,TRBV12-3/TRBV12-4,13,CASSPGGDKTQYF,TGTGCCAGCAGCCCAGGGGGCGATAAGACCCAGTACTTC
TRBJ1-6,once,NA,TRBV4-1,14,CASSQVELNSPLHF,TGCGCCAGCAGCCAAGTAGAGCTTAATTCACCCCTCCACTTT
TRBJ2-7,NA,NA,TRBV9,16,CASSVAASVVTYEQYF,TGTGCCAGCAGCGTAGCGGCTAGCGTGGTAACCTACGAGCAGTACTTC